The 30 T cell receptor beta chains listed next were all sequenced from one sample in a study of control samples from healthy donors and cancer patients. Using immunoSEQ multiplex PCR, the repertoire was profiled, and TCRdb retains in-frame clones only, with some absent. Of 98,000 or so clones listed, roughly 79% are singletons. Sequenced: blood. The receptors were sampled from a man aged 18 to 29 in good health.

The chain combines TRBV7-9 with TRBJ1-2, with 7 bases matching TRBD1. This CDR3 is built from 13 residues. The germline V gene has CDR1 SEHNR and CDR2 FQNEAQ (reference sequence). V gave up 3 bases and J gave up 6 bases; unmatched junction bases: 4. The CDR3 here is CASSFTGVHGYTF. CDR3 coding DNA: TGTGCCAGCAGCTTTACAGGGGTTCATGGCTACACCTTC.

J is TRBJ1-1 and V is TRBV19, with D perhaps matching TRBD1 (5 bases). The CDR3 runs 16 residues. Between the trimmed V and J ends, which lost 7 bases and 5 bases, there was a span of 23 bases. The V gene's germline CDR1 is LNHDA and CDR2 SQIVND (reference sequence). CDR3 DNA: TGTGCCAGTACCAAACCGCGGGGGACTTCTGGTACTGAAGCTTTCTTT. This gives the protein CASTKPRGTSGTEAFF.

The V call is TRBV4-2, the J call TRBJ2-7; a weak D match, TRBD1 (5 bases). With 1 base removed from V and 3 bases from J, the gap between germline ends came to 19 bases. Germline V gives CDR1 LGHNA, CDR2 YNFKEQ. CDR3 length equals 17 residues. CDR3 sequence (DNA): TGTGCCAGCAGCCAAGGGGATACAGGTGGGGCTTACTACGAGCAGTACTTC. Translated, it gives CASSQGDTGGAYYEQYF.

J is TRBJ1-2 and V is TRBV10-3, with 7 bases matching TRBD1. The V gene's germline CDR1 is ENHRY and CDR2 SYGVKD. The CDR3 consists of 15 residues. The V gene end was trimmed by 6 bases and the J gene end by 2 bases; junction bases not matched to a gene: 9. The CDR3 loop is CAIRSGQAVNYGYTF. DNA of the CDR3: TGTGCCATCAGATCAGGACAGGCCGTGAACTATGGCTACACCTTC.

The CDR3 DNA sequence: TGCAGCGCGCCGGGACAGGGGTTTGGCTACACCTTC. Its protein product is CSAPGQGFGYTF. This chain uses TRBV29-1 with TRBJ1-2, with 10 positions matching TRBD1. J lost 7 bases, V lost 7 bases, and 6 bases had no gene match. Germline V lookup: CDR1 SQVTM, CDR2 ANQGSEA. The CDR3 contains 12 residues.

This chain joins TRBV27 and TRBJ1-3, with D perhaps TRBD1 (5 bases). This CDR3 is 17 amino acids long. Per the germline V gene, CDR1 is MNHEY and CDR2 is SMNVEV (reference sequence). Trimming stripped 3 bases from V and 0 bases from J, with 15 bases between. Here the CDR3 reads CASSLGKLGASGNTIYF. CDR3 bases: TGTGCCAGCAGTTTGGGAAAACTAGGGGCCTCTGGAAACACCATATATTTT.

The V and J genes are TRBV6-1 and TRBJ1-2, with 7 bases identical to TRBD1. The germline V gene has CDR1 MNHNS and CDR2 SASEGT. This CDR3 contains 15 residues. The junction had 5 bases not matched to a gene; V was cut back by 2 bases and J by 2 bases. CDR3 region: CASSERYRGNYGYTF. As DNA, the CDR3 is TGTGCCAGCAGTGAACGATACAGGGGCAACTATGGCTACACCTTC.

As concerns this clone: The identical CDR3 is also encoded by other nucleotide sequences in the sample. The CDR3 region is CASSLSTDTQYF. The CDR3 bases are TGTGCCAGCAGCTTATCCACAGATACGCAGTATTTT. This sequence joins TRBV5-4 and TRBJ2-3; D unresolved. Germline-derived CDR1 and CDR2 are SGHNT and YYREEE (reference sequence). V was pared by 2 bases and J by 2 bases, with 3 bases between. There are 12 residues in the CDR3. The full variable domain, in which reference TRBV5-4 and TRBJ2-3 provide the parts outside the CDR3, is ETGVTQSPTHLIKTRGQQVTLRCSSQSGHNTVSWYQQALGQGPQFIFQYYREEENGRGNFPPRFSGLQFPNYSSELNVNALELDDSALYLCASSLSTDTQYFGPGTRLTVL.

This chain's CDR3 is CASRSTRANTGELFF. The CDR3 DNA is TGTGCCAGTAGGTCCACACGCGCGAACACCGGGGAGCTGTTTTTT. The gene calls are TRBV19 and TRBJ2-2; D remains unclear. In germline, CDR1 is LNHDA, CDR2 SQIVND (reference sequence). This CDR3 has 15 residues. V lost 6 bases, J lost 0 bases, and 11 bases lay in between.

This clone was counted once. V gene TRBV19 combines with J gene TRBJ2-1, with D perhaps TRBD2 (6 bases). V gave up 7 bases and J gave up 4 bases, with 17 bases separating them. There are 15 residues in the CDR3. Germline lookup yields CDR1 LNHDA and CDR2 SQIVND (reference sequence). The CDR3 coding sequence is TGTGCCAGTACCCCGGGTTGGGGGGTGTACAATGAGCAGTTCTTC. As protein: CASTPGWGVYNEQFF.

This sequence joins TRBV19 and TRBJ1-3; possibly TRBD1 for D (6 bases). Per germline, CDR1 LNHDA and CDR2 SQIVND (reference sequence). Trimming stripped 7 bases from V and 2 bases from J, with 12 bases between. This CDR3 region has 14 residues. Written as DNA, the CDR3 is TGTGCCAGTATGAGGGGGTCTACTGGAAACACCATATATTTT. Amino acids: CASMRGSTGNTIYF. The entire variable domain, with the rest obtained from reference TRBV19 and TRBJ1-3, is as follows: DGGITQSPKYLFRKEGQNVTLSCEQNLNHDAMYWYRQDPGQGLRLIYYSQIVNDFQKGDIAEGYSVSREKKESFPLTVTSAQKNPTAFYLCASMRGSTGNTIYFGEGSWLTVV.

This chain uses TRBV4-3 with TRBJ2-7; D call uncertain. The V gene lost 4 bases and the J gene lost 6 bases, with 13 bases spanning the gap. Looked up from germline, CDR1 is LGHNA and CDR2 is YSLEER. CDR3 length: 13 amino acids. The CDR3 protein is CASSLRTAREQYF. The CDR3 DNA is TGCGCCAGCAGCCTTCGGACGGCTCGCGAGCAGTACTTC.

The rearrangement links TRBV5-5 to TRBJ1-1, with D possibly being TRBD1 (6 bases). V lost 0 bases and J 0 bases, leaving 12 bases between the germline ends. The CDR3 covers 16 residues. CDR1 and CDR2 from the germline V gene are SGHKS and YYEKEE (reference sequence). CDR3 nucleotides: TGTGCCAGCAGCTTGGGGACAGTCCCAATGAACACTGAAGCTTTCTTT. The encoded protein is CASSLGTVPMNTEAFF.

This clone appeared a few times. The chain recombines TRBV28 with TRBJ2-7, with D maybe TRBD2 (6 bases). V lost 6 bases and J 9 bases, leaving 24 bases between the germline ends. Germline loops: CDR1 MDHEN, CDR2 SYDVKM. The CDR3 runs to 15 residues. The CDR3 sequence is CASSLLTSSTTVQYF. CDR3 nucleotides: TGTGCCAGCAGCCTACTAACTAGCTCCACGACGGTGCAGTACTTC.

The V gene is TRBV5-4, the J gene TRBJ2-4; 7 bases map to TRBD1. The germline gives CDR1 SGHNT, CDR2 YYREEE (reference sequence). This CDR3 has 15 residues. V shed 4 bases and J 4 bases; nucleotides not matched to a gene: 8. The CDR3 sequence: CASSTAGTAKNIQYF. The DNA of the CDR3 is TGTGCCAGCAGCACAGCCGGGACAGCTAAAAACATTCAGTACTTC.

The V gene is TRBV4-2, the J gene TRBJ2-2; D may correspond to TRBD1 or TRBD2 (5 bases each). Trimming stripped 3 bases from V and 1 base from J, with 12 bases between. The length of the CDR3 is 16 residues. Germline V CDR1 and CDR2: LGHNA, YNFKEQ. The CDR3 DNA reads as TGTGCCAGCAGCCATGGTGAGGGGCAGAACACCGGGGAGCTGTTTTTT. Translating it yields CASSHGEGQNTGELFF.

The chain uses TRBV4-2 and TRBJ1-3; D gene uncertain. CDR1 is LGHNA and CDR2 is YNFKEQ in the germline V gene. With 0 bases removed from V and 7 bases from J, the gap between germline ends came to 10 bases. The CDR3 contains 14 residues. The CDR3 reads CASSQEWGSNTIYF. The CDR3, as DNA: TGTGCCAGCAGCCAAGAGTGGGGATCGAACACCATATATTTT.

The chain carries TRBV3-1 (or the pseudogene TRBV3-2) and TRBJ2-1; TRBD2 aligns across 7 bases. Trimming took 3 bases from V and 1 from J; bases not matched to a gene: 9. CDR3 length: 17 amino acids. Germline values: CDR1 LGHDT, CDR2 YNNKEL (reference sequence). CDR3 in DNA: TGTGCCAGCAGCCACAGAACGAGCGGGGAATCCTACAATGAGCAGTTCTTC. It specifies CASSHRTSGESYNEQFF.

The table lists this clone with many counts. The DNA for the CDR3 is TGTGCCAGCAGCTTACGCAACAGAGACGAGCAGTACTTC. Translating it yields CASSLRNRDEQYF. This sequence joins TRBV7-6 and TRBJ2-7; D ambiguous. This CDR3 is 13 amino acids long. Germline CDR1 SGHVS, CDR2 FNYEAQ. Trimming took off 2 bases at V and 5 bases at J, with 10 bases between the two ends. The variable domain in full, with the rest retrieved from reference TRBV7-6 and TRBJ2-7, is GAGVSQSPRYKVTKRGQDVALRCDPISGHVSLYWYRQALGQGPEFLTYFNYEAQQDKSGLPNDRFSAERPEGSISTLTIQRTEQRDSAMYRCASSLRNRDEQYFGPGTRLTVT.

The CDR3 spells CASSTMTDKVETQYF. In DNA form, the CDR3 reads TGTGCCAGTAGTACGATGACAGATAAGGTGGAGACCCAGTACTTC. The rearrangement uses TRBV19 and TRBJ2-5; a possible D gene is TRBD1 (5 bases). The germline V and J ends were trimmed by 4 bases and 5 bases, with 17 bases remaining between them. Per the germline V gene, CDR1 is LNHDA and CDR2 is SQIVND (reference sequence). This CDR3 has 15 residues.

This clone was recorded only once. This rearrangement joins TRBV3-1 (or the pseudogene TRBV3-2) to TRBJ2-3; weak D call: TRBD2 (6 bases). The CDR3 loop spans 17 amino acids. V was cut by 1 base and J by 1 base, with 15 bases left in between. From germline, CDR1 is LGHDT and CDR2 YNNKEL (reference sequence). CDR3 amino acids: CASSQVFSGVRTDTQYF. The CDR3 nucleotides are TGTGCCAGCAGCCAAGTCTTCTCGGGGGTACGCACAGATACGCAGTATTTT.

CDR3 region: CASSEGGVSYEQYV. DNA for the CDR3: TGTGCCAGCTCAGAGGGAGGAGTCTCCTACGAGCAGTACGTC. The chain is built from TRBV18 and TRBJ2-7; a possible D gene is TRBD2 (6 bases). The V gene lost 5 bases and the J gene lost 0 bases, with 11 bases spanning the gap. The CDR3 is made up of 14 amino acids. Per the germline V gene, CDR1 is KGHSH and CDR2 is LQKENI.

The V gene is TRBV19, the J gene TRBJ1-1; the match to TRBD1 covers 7 bases. The CDR3 covers 22 residues. The germline V gene encodes CDR1 LNHDA and CDR2 SQIVND (reference sequence). The J segment lost 4 bases and the V segment lost 4 bases, leaving 30 bases of the junction unmatched. The CDR3 is CASSSNIRHVEGARVLGTEAFF. The CDR3 DNA follows: TGTGCCAGTAGTAGCAATATTAGACATGTCGAGGGGGCGCGAGTTTTGGGCACTGAAGCTTTCTTT.

The rearrangement joins TRBV28 to TRBJ1-1; tentative D call: TRBD1 (6 bases). The CDR3 extends over 15 amino acids. Germline CDR1 is MDHEN and CDR2 is SYDVKM. Trimming cost V 2 bases and J 6 bases, with 16 bases left between them. The CDR3 spells CASSLHLEGVAEAFF. The CDR3 bases are TGTGCCAGCAGTTTACATCTGGAGGGGGTCGCTGAAGCTTTCTTT.

The V call is TRBV20-1, the J call TRBJ2-1; 7 bases agree with TRBD2. J lost 4 bases, V lost 3 bases, and 6 bases had no gene match. Germline V CDR1 and CDR2: DFQATT, SNEGSKA (reference sequence). The CDR3 loop spans 14 amino acids. The CDR3 reads CSASERGTYNEQFF. The DNA of the CDR3 is TGCAGTGCTAGTGAGCGGGGTACTTACAATGAGCAGTTCTTC.

The V call is TRBV3-1 (or the pseudogene TRBV3-2), the J call TRBJ1-1; D may be TRBD1 (5 bases). This CDR3 comprises 16 residues. Germline V gives CDR1 LGHDT, CDR2 YNNKEL (reference sequence). Trimming took off 1 base at V and 0 bases at J, with 12 bases between the two ends. CDR3 loop: CASSQVPDRLNTEAFF. The CDR3 DNA follows: TGTGCCAGCAGCCAAGTCCCAGACAGATTGAACACTGAAGCTTTCTTT.

The chain couples TRBV4-3 to TRBJ2-1; D remains unclear. CDR1 is LGHNA and CDR2 is YSLEER in the germline V gene. The CDR3 is 13 residues long. Deletions cut 0 bases from V and 6 bases from J, with 6 bases between. In DNA form, the CDR3 reads TGCGCCAGCAGCCAAGATATTTCCAATGAGCAGTTCTTC. This codes for CASSQDISNEQFF.

The V call is TRBV2, the J call TRBJ1-2; D remains unclear. CDR1 and CDR2 from the germline V gene are SNHLY and FYNNEI. This CDR3 has 17 residues. V was shortened by 4 bases and J by 1 base, with 19 bases between the two germline ends. The CDR3 bases are TGTGCCAGCAGTGGAAGTGTGTTGGGTGAAAGTAACTATGGCTACACCTTC. This sequence encodes CASSGSVLGESNYGYTF.

CDR3 DNA: TGTGCCAGCAGCTTAGCGCTGACAACTAATGAAAAACTGTTTTTT. It translates to CASSLALTTNEKLFF. The chain is built from TRBV7-8 and TRBJ1-4; no definite D call. The germline V gene has CDR1 SGHVS and CDR2 FQNEAQ. V gave up 0 bases and J gave up 0 bases, with 5 bases separating them. The CDR3 contains 15 residues.

The rearrangement joins TRBV29-1 to TRBJ2-7, with 7 bases that match TRBD1. The germline CDR1 and CDR2 sequences are SQVTM and ANQGSEA. This CDR3 spans 13 amino acids. Trimming cost V 7 bases and J 2 bases; bases outside gene matches: 8. The DNA for the CDR3 is TGCAGCGCCCAGGGGGTTTCTCCCTACGAGCAGTACTTC. Translated, it gives CSAQGVSPYEQYF.